The T cell receptor beta chain described here comes from a study of blood T cell repertoires in COVID-19. About the study: PBMCs, B-cell-depleted T cells, or T cells were the source of the cDNA or gDNA that made up the material.

Method: immunoSEQ multiplex PCR; TCRdb's copy keeps in-frame clones and lacks some. This repertoire shows 65,000 to 70,000 clones, 86% found once; its top ten account for 4.1%. The CDR3 loop spans 18 amino acids. The sequenced sample consisted of peripheral blood. The chain employs TRBV1 and TRBJ1-3. TRBV1 is a listed pseudogene. The clonotype comes from a man aged 50 or older with acute or convalescent COVID-19. The chain's CDR3 is CTSSHRRPGVKAGNTIYF. The CDR3 nucleotides read TGCACCAGCAGCCACCGCAGGCCCGGGGTGAAGGCTGGAAACACCATATATTTT.